This passage covers 25 T cell receptor beta chains from one sample sequenced in a study of OX40 agonist ivuxolimab in advanced cancers. The assay was immunoSEQ multiplex PCR, and TCRdb's table has in-frame clones only and misses some. Of roughly 67,000 clones in the sample, around 90% were seen once. The sequences come from CD4+ or CD8+ T cells sorted from blood, collected in a trial of the OX40 agonist ivuxolimab. These receptors all stem from an adult with an advanced solid tumor such as melanoma, head and neck, liver or kidney cancer.

The V and J genes are TRBV6-5 and TRBJ2-7; no definite D call. The ends were cut back, 7 bases at V and 1 base at J, with 14 bases in the middle. The CDR3 is 14 residues long. Germline V gene lookup returns CDR1 MNHEY and CDR2 SVGAGI. The CDR3 DNA follows: TGTGCCAGCACCCCCGGACCGCTTTCCTACGAGCAGTACTTC. Residues: CASTPGPLSYEQYF.

The chain is built from TRBV6-5 and TRBJ1-2; 8 bases fit TRBD1. The V segment lost 5 bases and the J segment 8 bases; nucleotides outside the gene matches: 10. CDR3 length equals 14 residues. Germline lookup yields CDR1 MNHEY and CDR2 SVGAGI. CDR3 region: CASSVKQGAGGYTF. The DNA for the CDR3 is TGTGCCAGCAGTGTCAAGCAGGGGGCAGGGGGCTACACCTTC.

The rearrangement joins TRBV6-5 to TRBJ2-7, with TRBD1 matching 7 bases. CDR3 size: 13 residues. Germline V CDR1 and CDR2: MNHEY, SVGAGI. Trimming removed 0 bases from V and 6 bases from J; junction bases left unmatched: 2. The CDR3 region is CASSYSTGFEQYF. The CDR3 DNA is TGTGCCAGCAGTTACTCGACAGGGTTCGAGCAGTACTTC.

This clone was observed a few times. The chain carries TRBV9 and TRBJ2-3, with D perhaps assigned TRBD1 or TRBD2 (6 bases each). The CDR3 sequence is 16 residues long. V was clipped by 3 bases and J by 8 bases, with 22 bases between them. CDR1 SGDLS and CDR2 YYNGEE come from the germline V gene. CDR3 sequence reads: CASSEGLAPKGGTQYF. The CDR3 coding sequence is TGTGCCAGCAGCGAGGGACTCGCGCCGAAGGGGGGTACGCAGTATTTT.

The chain employs TRBV18 and TRBJ2-2, with 9 bases fitting TRBD1. The CDR3 spans 15 residues. V lost 1 base and J lost 3; bases outside the gene matches: 0. Germline V gene sequence: CDR1 KGHSH, CDR2 LQKENI. The CDR3 protein is CASSPRQGDTGELFF. CDR3 nucleotide sequence: TGTGCCAGCTCACCACGACAGGGGGACACCGGGGAGCTGTTTTTT.

Details on this clone: Mismatch with germline at one junction end may stem from a read error. CDR3 coding DNA: TGCAGCGTTTTGAATCTGGGGGGACCGAACACCACATATTTT. This translates into CSVLNLGGPNTTYF. V gene TRBV29-1 combines with J gene TRBJ1-3; possibly TRBD1 for D (5 bases). Germline values: CDR1 SQVTM, CDR2 ANQGSEA. The CDR3 contains 14 residues.

This chain connects TRBV11-1 to TRBJ2-6; possible D gene TRBD2, 6 bases. The germline V and J ends were trimmed by 7 bases and 5 bases, with 24 bases remaining between them. CDR3 size: 18 residues. Germline values: CDR1 SGHAT, CDR2 FQDESV (reference sequence). CDR3 loop: CASTLNRAGWSRANVLTF. The CDR3 bases are TGTGCCAGCACCCTTAATAGGGCGGGGTGGAGTAGGGCCAACGTCCTGACTTTC.

The CDR3 loop reads CASSLEGGYSGANVLTF. In DNA form, the CDR3 reads TGCGCCAGCAGCTTGGAGGGGGGTTACTCTGGGGCCAACGTCCTGACTTTC. The chain joins TRBV5-1 to TRBJ2-6; tentatively, D is TRBD1 or TRBD2 (6 bases each). The CDR3 consists of 17 residues. The germline CDR1 and CDR2 sequences are SGHRS and YFSETQ. Trimming left V 0 bases short and J 0 bases short, with 10 bases between.

This clone occurred once. V and J are TRBV5-4 and TRBJ2-1; 7 positions match TRBD1. V lost 5 bases, J lost 8 bases, and 13 bases stayed unmatched. Germline-derived CDR1 and CDR2 are SGHNT and YYREEE (reference sequence). This CDR3 spans 15 amino acids. For the CDR3, the DNA is TGTGCCAGCAGTCAATCACAGGGGAGAACTCATGAGCAGTTCTTC. Encoded protein: CASSQSQGRTHEQFF.

The rearrangement links TRBV2 to TRBJ2-1, with D maybe TRBD2 (7 bases). Trimming removed 3 bases at V and 7 bases at J, with 25 bases between. Germline V CDR1 and CDR2: SNHLY, FYNNEI. There are 18 residues in the CDR3. The CDR3 bases are TGTGCCAGCAGTGAGCTTCGAAACAGGGAGGGACGGGTGAATGAGCAGTTCTTC. It codes for CASSELRNREGRVNEQFF.

This chain links TRBV9 with TRBJ1-3; D remains unclear. This CDR3 is 13 amino acids long. Germline-derived CDR1 and CDR2 are SGDLS and YYNGEE. Trimming removed 5 bases at V and 0 bases at J, with 6 bases between. CDR3 in amino acids: CASSSSSGNTIYF. CDR3 coding DNA: TGTGCCAGCAGTTCTTCCTCTGGAAACACCATATATTTT.

The chain joins TRBV11-1 to TRBJ2-6, with 9 bases lining up with TRBD1. The CDR3 covers 17 residues. Germline V gives CDR1 SGHAT, CDR2 FQDESV (reference sequence). J gave up 1 base and V 6 bases, and 7 bases lay outside the gene matches. The CDR3 spells CASRNPGTGSGANVLTF. CDR3 bases: TGTGCCAGCAGGAATCCCGGGACAGGGTCTGGGGCCAACGTCCTGACTTTC.

V usage is TRBV6-1 and J usage is TRBJ2-7, with 12 bases aligning to TRBD2. The J segment lost 6 bases and the V segment lost 7 bases, leaving 4 bases of the junction unmatched. The CDR3 runs to 13 residues. Germline CDR1 and CDR2: MNHNS and SASEGT. This CDR3 reads CASKTSGSSEQYF. The CDR3 bases are TGTGCCAGCAAGACTAGCGGGAGCTCCGAGCAGTACTTC.

The gene calls are TRBV28 and TRBJ1-1; D is unresolved. The CDR3 consists of 15 residues. The V end was cut by 4 bases, the J end by 0 bases, with 12 bases between. Germline loops: CDR1 MDHEN, CDR2 SYDVKM. The CDR3 spells CASSSPKRVNTEAFF. The CDR3 DNA reads as TGTGCCAGCAGTTCTCCGAAACGGGTGAACACTGAAGCTTTCTTT.

The CDR3 reads CASSEAGDKYDTQYF. The CDR3 DNA reads TGTGCCAGCAGTGAAGCTGGGGATAAGTACGATACGCAGTATTTT. The chain combines TRBV6-1 with TRBJ2-3, with D unresolved. Germline values: CDR1 MNHNS, CDR2 SASEGT. Trimming took off 0 bases at V and 6 bases at J, with 13 bases between the two ends. This CDR3 has 15 amino acids.

The genes are TRBV7-2 and TRBJ2-1; tentatively, D is TRBD2 (5 bases). The CDR3 is 14 residues long. Trimming took off 5 bases at V and 4 bases at J, with 12 bases between the two ends. The germline CDR1 and CDR2 sequences are SGHTA and FQGNSA. The CDR3 spells CASSPKSGYNEQFF. The CDR3 bases are TGTGCCAGCAGCCCAAAAAGCGGTTACAATGAGCAGTTCTTC. Full variable domain (missing parts from reference TRBV7-2 and TRBJ2-1): GAGVSQSPSNKVTEKGKDVELRCDPISGHTALYWYRQSLGQGLEFLIYFQGNSAPDKSGLPSDRFSAERTGGSVSTLTIQRTQQEDSAVYLCASSPKSGYNEQFFGPGTRLTVL.

The V gene is TRBV28, the J gene TRBJ2-7; no definite D call. V gave up 8 bases and J gave up 5 bases, with 19 bases separating them. This CDR3 spans 14 amino acids. Germline V gene lookup returns CDR1 MDHEN and CDR2 SYDVKM. In DNA form, the CDR3 reads TGTGCCAGCGGCCTCCCGATTCGCGTAGACGAGCAGTACTTC. This encodes CASGLPIRVDEQYF.

V and J are TRBV5-6 and TRBJ2-5, with D possibly TRBD1 on 5 matching bases. CDR1 SGHDT and CDR2 YYEEEE come from the germline V gene. Between the trimmed V and J ends, which lost 1 base and 5 bases, there was a span of 12 bases. The CDR3 is 14 residues long. The CDR3 sequence is CASSLTGEVETQYF. For the CDR3, the DNA is TGTGCCAGCAGCTTGACAGGAGAGGTGGAGACCCAGTACTTC.

This sequence joins TRBV28 and TRBJ2-1; D is undetermined. The length of the CDR3 is 14 residues. Trimming took 7 bases from V and 2 from J, leaving 12 bases between them. Per the germline V gene, CDR1 is MDHEN and CDR2 is SYDVKM. The CDR3 protein is CASTILDPYNEQFF. DNA for the CDR3: TGTGCCAGCACGATTTTGGACCCCTACAATGAGCAGTTCTTC. Supplemented by reference TRBV28 and TRBJ2-1, the full variable domain reads DVKVTQSSRYLVKRTGEKVFLECVQDMDHENMFWYRQDPGLGLRLIYFSYDVKMKEKGDIPEGYSVSREKKERFSLILESASTNQTSMYLCASTILDPYNEQFFGPGTRLTVL.

This clone came up once. The V call is TRBV6-5, the J call TRBJ1-1; no reliable D call. Trimming took off 7 bases at V and 3 bases at J, with 6 bases between the two ends. Germline V gene lookup returns CDR1 MNHEY and CDR2 SVGAGI. There are 11 residues in the CDR3. DNA of the CDR3: TGTGCCAGCAACGTGTACACTGAAGCTTTCTTT. Translation: CASNVYTEAFF.

This sequence joins TRBV5-1 and TRBJ2-3, with 7 positions matching TRBD2. Trimming cost V 0 bases and J 1 base; bases outside gene matches: 2. CDR3 length equals 15 residues. Per the germline V gene, CDR1 is SGHRS and CDR2 is YFSETQ. This chain's CDR3 is CASSLVAGGTDTQYF. The CDR3 region has the DNA TGCGCCAGCAGCTTGGTCGCGGGAGGCACAGATACGCAGTATTTT.

The chain recombines TRBV7-2 with TRBJ1-6, with D perhaps TRBD1 (5 bases). Germline V CDR1 and CDR2: SGHTA, FQGNSA. This CDR3 has 15 amino acids. Trimming shortened V by 1 base and J by 7 bases, and 11 bases separated the two germline ends. CDR3 sequence: CASSLEAGSNSPLHF. In DNA form, the CDR3 reads TGTGCCAGCAGCTTAGAAGCAGGGTCCAATTCACCCCTCCACTTT.

The chain has TRBV5-1 and TRBJ2-7, with D hard to call. The germline V and J ends were trimmed by 0 bases and 0 bases, with 7 bases remaining between them. The CDR3 is 14 amino acids. CDR1 is SGHRS, CDR2 YFSETQ, per germline. As DNA, the CDR3 is TGCGCCAGCAGCTTGGGAGGATTCTCCTACGAGCAGTACTTC. It is translated as CASSLGGFSYEQYF.

V is TRBV7-2 and J is TRBJ2-7; tentatively, D is TRBD1 (6 bases). Germline CDR1 SGHTA, CDR2 FQGNSA. V lost 3 bases and J 6 bases, leaving 12 bases between the germline ends. This CDR3 has 13 residues. The CDR3 nucleotides read TGTGCCAGCAGCTTGGACAGTAGGGGCGAGCAGTACTTC. Its protein is CASSLDSRGEQYF.

V usage is TRBV10-3 and J usage is TRBJ1-2; 8 bases map to TRBD1. The CDR3 is 13 residues long. From germline, CDR1 is ENHRY and CDR2 SYGVKD. Germline trimming cut 2 bases from V and 5 bases from J; bases unmatched to any gene: 1. CDR3 sequence reads: CAISEGTGYGYTF. CDR3 nucleotide sequence: TGTGCCATCAGTGAGGGGACAGGTTATGGCTACACCTTC.